Below, one T cell receptor beta chain is given with its context. Germline V CDR1 and CDR2: SGHRS, YFSETQ. V gave up 4 bases and J gave up 0 bases, with 8 bases separating them. There are 14 residues in the CDR3. The data stem from a study of blood T cell repertoires in COVID-19. Study summary: Sample material is recorded as cDNA or gDNA derived from T cells, B-cell-depleted T cells, or PBMCs.

Per the original data handling: The assay estimated nucleated cells by amplifying reference gene primers. Assay: immunoSEQ multiplex PCR; the TCRdb copy retains only in-frame clones and omits some. Clonal size and the V and J genes are those of that table, whereas D and trimming came from the DNA. The sample shows some 140,000 clones, approximately 80% of them seen only once. In Seattle, patients joined the study during active infection and were tracked longitudinally. The J gene is TRBJ2-4, the V gene TRBV5-1; perhaps TRBD2 as D (6 bases). The sample taken for sequencing was peripheral blood. This sequence originates from a woman aged 60-75 years with COVID-19, enrolled during active disease. The CDR3 reads CASSPGLAKNIQYF. The DNA for the CDR3 is TGCGCCAGCAGCCCGGGACTAGCCAAAAACATTCAGTACTTC.